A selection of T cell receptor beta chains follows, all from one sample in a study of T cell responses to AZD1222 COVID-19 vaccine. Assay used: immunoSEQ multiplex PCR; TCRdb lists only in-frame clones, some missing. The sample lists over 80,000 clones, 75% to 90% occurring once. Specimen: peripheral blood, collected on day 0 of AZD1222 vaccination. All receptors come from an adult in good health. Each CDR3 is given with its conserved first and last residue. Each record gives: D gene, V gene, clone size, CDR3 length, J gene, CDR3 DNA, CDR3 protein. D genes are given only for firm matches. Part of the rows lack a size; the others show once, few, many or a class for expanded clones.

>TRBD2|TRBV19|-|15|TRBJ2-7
TGTGCCAGTAGTAGTACCCCTAGCGGAACATACGAGCAGTACTTC
CASSSTPSGTYEQYF
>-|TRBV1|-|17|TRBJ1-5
TGCACCAGTAGCACATGGCCTCTTCCTGGGAGCAATCAGCCCCAGCATTTT
CTSSTWPLPGSNQPQHF
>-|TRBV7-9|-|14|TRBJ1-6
TGTGCCAGCAGCTTAGTGGGTAATAATTCACCCCTCCACTTT
CASSLVGNNSPLHF
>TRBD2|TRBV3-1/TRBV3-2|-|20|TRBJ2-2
TGTGCCAGCAGAGGGGAGCTGGAACTAGCGGGAGGAGGGATCACCGGGGAGCTGTTTTTT
CASRGELELAGGGITGELFF
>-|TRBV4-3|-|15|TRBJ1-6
TGCGCCAGCAGCCAAGACCGAGCCTCAAATTCACCCCTCCACTTT
CASSQDRASNSPLHF
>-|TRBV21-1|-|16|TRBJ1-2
TGTGCCAGCAGTGGCTCTCAGGCAAGCTCCCTTCATGGCTACACCTTC
CASSGSQASSLHGYTF
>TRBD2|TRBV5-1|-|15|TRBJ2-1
TGCGCCAGCAGCTTGCGATTAGCGGGAGACGAGGAGCAGTTCTTC
CASSLRLAGDEEQFF
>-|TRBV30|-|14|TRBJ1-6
TGTGCCTGGACCAATGGGGGCAATAATTCACCCCTCCACTTT
CAWTNGGNNSPLHF
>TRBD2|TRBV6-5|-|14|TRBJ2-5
TGTGCCAGCAGGGCAAGGGGAGGGTTAGAGACCCAGTACTTC
CASRARGGLETQYF
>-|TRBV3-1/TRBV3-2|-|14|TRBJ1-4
TGTGCCAGCAGCTATCGGCTTAGTAATGAAAAACTGTTTTTT
CASSYRLSNEKLFF
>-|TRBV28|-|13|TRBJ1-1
TGTGCCAGCACAACGCTACAGCCTGGTGGAGCTTTCTTT
CASTTLQPGGAFF
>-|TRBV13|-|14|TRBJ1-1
TGTGCCAGCAGCTTAGAGGGGGTGAGAACTGAAGCTTTCTTT
CASSLEGVRTEAFF
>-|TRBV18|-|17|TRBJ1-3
TGTGCCAGCTCACCTACAGGGAAGGGGCACTCTGGAAACACCATATATTTT
CASSPTGKGHSGNTIYF
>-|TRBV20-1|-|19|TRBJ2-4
TGCAGTGCTAGTTCGGTCGTCGATTTACAGGGACCTGAAACGGACATTCAGTACTTC
CSASSVVDLQGPETDIQYF
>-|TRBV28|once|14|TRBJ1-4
TGTGCCAGCAGTTTGACAGAGACTAATGAAAAACTGTTTTTT
CASSLTETNEKLFF
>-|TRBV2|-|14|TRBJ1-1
TGTGCCAGCAGTTGGACCGAAATGAACACTGAAGCTTTCTTT
CASSWTEMNTEAFF
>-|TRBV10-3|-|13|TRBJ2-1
TGTGCCATCACCTCGACAGGCAACGGTGAGCAGTTCTTC
CAITSTGNGEQFF
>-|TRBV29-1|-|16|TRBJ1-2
TGCAGCGTGGAGGGCTGGGGGGCCAGGGGACGGGATGGCTACACCTTC
CSVEGWGARGRDGYTF
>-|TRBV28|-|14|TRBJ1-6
TGTGCCAGCACCCGTGGGTGGGGGGATTCACCCCTCCACTTT
CASTRGWGDSPLHF
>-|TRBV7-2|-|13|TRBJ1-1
TGTGCCAGCAGCTTTCCGACAGCCTCTGAAGCTTTCTTT
CASSFPTASEAFF
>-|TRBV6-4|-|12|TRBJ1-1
TGTGCCAGCAGTGATTCCCGAGGGCCAGCTTTCTTT
CASSDSRGPAFF
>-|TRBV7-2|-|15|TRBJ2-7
TGTGCCAGCAGCTTCGCCGGGACCCCTTTTGACGAGCAGTACTTC
CASSFAGTPFDEQYF
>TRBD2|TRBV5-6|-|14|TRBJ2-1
TGTGCCAGCAGCTTCAGACTAGCGGGCAATGAGCAGTTCTTC
CASSFRLAGNEQFF
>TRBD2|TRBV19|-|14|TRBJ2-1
TGTGCCAGTAGCCCGGGACTAGCGGGCAATGAGCAGTTCTTC
CASSPGLAGNEQFF
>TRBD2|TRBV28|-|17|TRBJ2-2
TGTGCCAGCCAGGGACTAGCGGGAGGAAGCGACACCGGGGAGCTGTTTTTT
CASQGLAGGSDTGELFF
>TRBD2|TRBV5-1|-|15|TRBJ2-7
TGCGCCAGCAGCCAGGGACTAGCGGAGTCCTACGAGCAGTACTTC
CASSQGLAESYEQYF
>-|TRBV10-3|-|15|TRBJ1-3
TGTGCCATCAGTGCCCAGGGAAACTCCGGAAACACCATATATTTT
CAISAQGNSGNTIYF
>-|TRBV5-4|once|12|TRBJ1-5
TGTGCCAGCAGCCAGTGGGGTCAGCCCCAGCATTTT
CASSQWGQPQHF
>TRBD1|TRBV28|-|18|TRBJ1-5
TGTGCCAGCAGTTTGACAGGGACGGATTTCTGGAGCAATCAGCCCCAGCATTTT
CASSLTGTDFWSNQPQHF
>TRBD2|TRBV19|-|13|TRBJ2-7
TGTGCCAGCTCGAAGCGGGAGGCTAACGAGCAGTACTTC
CASSKREANEQYF
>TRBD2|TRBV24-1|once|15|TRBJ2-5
TGTGCCACCAGTGATCAGCGGGAGGGTCAAGAGACCCAGTACTTC
CATSDQREGQETQYF
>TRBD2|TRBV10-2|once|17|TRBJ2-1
TGCGCCAGCAGTGAGGCGGGACTAGCGCAAGGGGGGAATGAGCAGTTCTTC
CASSEAGLAQGGNEQFF
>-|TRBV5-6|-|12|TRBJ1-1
TGTGCCAGTCGAAGTGGGGGCACTGAAGCTTTCTTT
CASRSGGTEAFF
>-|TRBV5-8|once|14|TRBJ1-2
TGTGCCAGCAGCTTGGGGGAGGCACCATATGGCTACACCTTC
CASSLGEAPYGYTF
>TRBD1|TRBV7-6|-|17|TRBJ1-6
TGTGCCAGCAGCTTAGAGGGACAGGGCTTTTATAATTCACCCCTCCACTTT
CASSLEGQGFYNSPLHF
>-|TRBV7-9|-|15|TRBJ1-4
TGTGCCAGCAGCTTAGGGCGGGCAACTAATGAAAAACTGTTTTTT
CASSLGRATNEKLFF
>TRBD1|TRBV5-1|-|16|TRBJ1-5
TGCGCCAGCAGCTTGGCGGGGGACAGTAGCAATCAGCCCCAGCATTTT
CASSLAGDSSNQPQHF
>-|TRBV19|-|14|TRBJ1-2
TGTGCCAGTAAAAGAGGGACGGCTAACTATGGCTACACCTTC
CASKRGTANYGYTF
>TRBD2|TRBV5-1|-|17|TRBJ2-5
TGCGCCAGCAGTAACCAACCGGCTAGCGGGAGGGAAGAGACCCAGTACTTC
CASSNQPASGREETQYF
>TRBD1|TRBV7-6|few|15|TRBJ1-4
TGTGCCAGCAGCCGTAGGACAGGGGGGAATGAAAAACTGTTTTTT
CASSRRTGGNEKLFF
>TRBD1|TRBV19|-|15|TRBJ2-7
TGTGCCAGTAGTACCCCGGGACAGGGGGCGCGGGAGCAGTACTTC
CASSTPGQGAREQYF
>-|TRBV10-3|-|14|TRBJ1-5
TGTGCCATCAGTGAGACTGGTCAGAATCAGCCCCAGCATTTT
CAISETGQNQPQHF
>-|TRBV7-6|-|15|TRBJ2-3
TGTGCCAGCAGCTTAGTAGTGGCCCCCACAGATACGCAGTATTTT
CASSLVVAPTDTQYF
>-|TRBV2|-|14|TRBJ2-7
TGTGCCAGCAGTGTCCATATGAGAACCTACGAGCAGTACTTC
CASSVHMRTYEQYF
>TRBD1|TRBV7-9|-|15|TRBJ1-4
TGTGCCAGCAGCTTAGTGGGACAGGGTAATGAAAAACTGTTTTTT
CASSLVGQGNEKLFF
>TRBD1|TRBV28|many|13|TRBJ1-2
TGTGCCAGCACCCAAGGGACAGGCTATCGCTACACCTTC
CASTQGTGYRYTF
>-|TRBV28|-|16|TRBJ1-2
TGTGCCAGCAGTTCACTGCAGGGAGGGTCTAACTATGGCTACACCTTC
CASSSLQGGSNYGYTF
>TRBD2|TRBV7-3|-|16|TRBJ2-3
TGTGCCAGCAGCCGACTAGCGGGAGGGGACACAGATACGCAGTATTTT
CASSRLAGGDTDTQYF